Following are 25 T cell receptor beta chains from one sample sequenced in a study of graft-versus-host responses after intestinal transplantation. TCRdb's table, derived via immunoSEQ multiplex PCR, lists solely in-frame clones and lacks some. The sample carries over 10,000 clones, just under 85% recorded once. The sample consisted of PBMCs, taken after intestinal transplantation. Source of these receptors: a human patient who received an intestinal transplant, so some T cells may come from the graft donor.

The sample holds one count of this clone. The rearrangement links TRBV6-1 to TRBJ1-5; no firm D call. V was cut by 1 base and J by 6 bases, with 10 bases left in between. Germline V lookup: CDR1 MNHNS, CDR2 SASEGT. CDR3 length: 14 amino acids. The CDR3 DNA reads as TGTGCCAGCAGTGAAGGGTCGGGTTTTCAGCCCCAGCATTTT. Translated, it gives CASSEGSGFQPQHF.

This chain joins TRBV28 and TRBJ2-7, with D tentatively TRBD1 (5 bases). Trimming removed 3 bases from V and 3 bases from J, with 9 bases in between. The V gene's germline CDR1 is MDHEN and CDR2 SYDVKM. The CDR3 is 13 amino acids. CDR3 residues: CASSFPGNYEQYF. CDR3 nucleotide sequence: TGTGCCAGCAGTTTCCCAGGGAACTACGAGCAGTACTTC.

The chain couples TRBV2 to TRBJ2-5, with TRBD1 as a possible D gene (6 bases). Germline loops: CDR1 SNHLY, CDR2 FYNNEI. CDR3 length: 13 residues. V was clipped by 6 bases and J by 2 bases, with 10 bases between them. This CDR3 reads CASRGTRQETQYF. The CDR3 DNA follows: TGTGCCAGCAGGGGGACAAGACAAGAGACCCAGTACTTC.

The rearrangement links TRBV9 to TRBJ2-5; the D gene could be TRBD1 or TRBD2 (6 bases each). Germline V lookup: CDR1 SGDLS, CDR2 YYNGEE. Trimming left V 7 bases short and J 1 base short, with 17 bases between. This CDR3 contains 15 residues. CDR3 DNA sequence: TGTGCCAGCGGCGCCTGGGGGCGGGGCCAAGAGACCCAGTACTTC. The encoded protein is CASGAWGRGQETQYF.

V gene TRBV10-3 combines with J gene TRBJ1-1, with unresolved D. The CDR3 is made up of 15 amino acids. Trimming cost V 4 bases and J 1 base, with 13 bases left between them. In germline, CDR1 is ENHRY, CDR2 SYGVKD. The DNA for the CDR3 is TGTGCCATCAGTGCCCAATACGGACGGAACACTGAAGCTTTCTTT. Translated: CAISAQYGRNTEAFF.

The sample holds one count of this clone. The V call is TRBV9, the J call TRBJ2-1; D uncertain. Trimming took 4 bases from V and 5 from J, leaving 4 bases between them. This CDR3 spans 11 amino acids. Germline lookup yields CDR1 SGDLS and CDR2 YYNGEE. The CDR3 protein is CASSTNNEQFF. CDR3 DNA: TGTGCCAGCAGCACTAACAATGAGCAGTTCTTC.

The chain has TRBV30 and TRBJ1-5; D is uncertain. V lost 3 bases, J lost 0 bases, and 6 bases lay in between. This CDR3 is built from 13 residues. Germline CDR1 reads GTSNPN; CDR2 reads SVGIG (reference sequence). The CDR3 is CAWSESSNQPQHF. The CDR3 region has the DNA TGTGCCTGGAGCGAAAGTAGCAATCAGCCCCAGCATTTT. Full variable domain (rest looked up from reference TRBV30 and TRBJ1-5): SQTIHQWPATLVQPVGSPLSLECTVEGTSNPNLYWYRQAAGRGLQLLFYSVGIGQISSEVPQNLSASRPQDRQFILSSKKLLLSDSGFYLCAWSESSNQPQHFGDGTRLSIL.

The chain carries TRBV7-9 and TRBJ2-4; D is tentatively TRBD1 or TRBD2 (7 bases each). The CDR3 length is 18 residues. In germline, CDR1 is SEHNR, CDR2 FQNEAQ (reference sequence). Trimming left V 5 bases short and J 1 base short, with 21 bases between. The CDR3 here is CASSPRGGGSTAKNIQYF. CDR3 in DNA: TGTGCCAGCAGCCCGCGAGGGGGCGGGAGCACCGCCAAAAACATTCAGTACTTC.

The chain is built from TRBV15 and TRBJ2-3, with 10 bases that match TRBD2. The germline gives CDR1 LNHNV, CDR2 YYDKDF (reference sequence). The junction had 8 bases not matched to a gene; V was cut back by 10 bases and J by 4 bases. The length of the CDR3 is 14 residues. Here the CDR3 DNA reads TGTGCCAGCATGGCTAGCGGGAGTTCAGATACGCAGTATTTT. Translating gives CASMASGSSDTQYF.

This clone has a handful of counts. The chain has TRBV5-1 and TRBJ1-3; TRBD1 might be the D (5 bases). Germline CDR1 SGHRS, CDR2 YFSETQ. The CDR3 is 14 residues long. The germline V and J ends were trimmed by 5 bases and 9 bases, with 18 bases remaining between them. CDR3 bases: TGCGCCAGCAGAACCGGGACGTCGGAACGCACCATATATTTT. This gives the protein CASRTGTSERTIYF.

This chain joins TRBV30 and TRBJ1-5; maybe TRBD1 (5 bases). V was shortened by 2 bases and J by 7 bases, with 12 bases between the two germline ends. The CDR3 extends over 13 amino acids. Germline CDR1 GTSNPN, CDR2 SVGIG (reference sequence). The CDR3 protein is CAWSRTGHQPQHF. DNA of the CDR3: TGTGCCTGGAGTCGTACGGGGCACCAGCCCCAGCATTTT.

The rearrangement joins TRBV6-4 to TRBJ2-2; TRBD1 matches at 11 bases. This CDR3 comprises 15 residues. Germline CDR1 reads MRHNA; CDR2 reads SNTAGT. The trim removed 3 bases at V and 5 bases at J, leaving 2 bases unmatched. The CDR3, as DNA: TGTGCCAGCAGTGAAGGGACAGGGGGGACCGGGGAGCTGTTTTTT. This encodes CASSEGTGGTGELFF.

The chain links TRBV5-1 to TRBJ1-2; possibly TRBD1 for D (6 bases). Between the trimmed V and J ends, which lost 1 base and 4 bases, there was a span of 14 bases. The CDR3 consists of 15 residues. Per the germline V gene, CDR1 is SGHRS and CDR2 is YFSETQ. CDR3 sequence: CASSLMGGGGYGYTF. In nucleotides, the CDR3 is TGCGCCAGCAGCTTGATGGGGGGCGGAGGCTATGGCTACACCTTC.

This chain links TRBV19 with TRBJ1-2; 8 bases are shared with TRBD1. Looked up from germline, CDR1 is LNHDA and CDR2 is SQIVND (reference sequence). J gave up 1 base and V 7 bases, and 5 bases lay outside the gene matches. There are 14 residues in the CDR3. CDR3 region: CASTSTGVNYGYTF. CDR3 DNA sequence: TGTGCCAGTACCTCGACAGGGGTTAACTATGGCTACACCTTC.

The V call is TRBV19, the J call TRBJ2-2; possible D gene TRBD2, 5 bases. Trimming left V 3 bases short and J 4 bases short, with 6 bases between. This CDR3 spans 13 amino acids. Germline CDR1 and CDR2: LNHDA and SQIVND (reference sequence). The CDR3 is CASSIRGTGELFF. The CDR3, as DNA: TGTGCCAGTAGTATTCGGGGCACCGGGGAGCTGTTTTTT.

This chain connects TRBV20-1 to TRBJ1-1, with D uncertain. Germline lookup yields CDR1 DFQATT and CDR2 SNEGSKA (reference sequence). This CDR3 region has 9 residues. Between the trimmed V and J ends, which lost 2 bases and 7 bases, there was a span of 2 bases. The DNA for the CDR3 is TGCAGTGCTAGAATTGAAGCTTTCTTT. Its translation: CSARIEAFF.

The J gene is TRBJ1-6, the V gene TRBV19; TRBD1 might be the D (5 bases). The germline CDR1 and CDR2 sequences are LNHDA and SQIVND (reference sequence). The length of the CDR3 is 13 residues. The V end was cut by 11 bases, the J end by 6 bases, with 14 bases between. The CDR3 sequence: CAPRQRFNSPLHF. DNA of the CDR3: TGTGCCCCCCGACAGAGATTTAATTCACCCCTCCACTTT.

In DNA, the CDR3 is TGTGCCAGCGGGACACTGAACACTGAAGCTTTCTTT. This sequence encodes CASGTLNTEAFF. The V call is TRBV25-1, the J call TRBJ1-1, with D possibly TRBD1 on 6 matching bases. The CDR3 sequence is 12 residues long. CDR1 and CDR2 (germline): MGHDK, SYGVNS. V was trimmed by 8 bases and J by 0 bases, leaving 7 bases between them.

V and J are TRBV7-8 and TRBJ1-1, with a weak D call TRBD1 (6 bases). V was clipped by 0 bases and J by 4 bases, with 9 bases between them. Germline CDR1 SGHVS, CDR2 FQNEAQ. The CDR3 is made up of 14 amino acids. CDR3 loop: CASSLAEGGTEAFF. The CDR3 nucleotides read TGTGCCAGCAGCTTAGCGGAGGGGGGCACTGAAGCTTTCTTT.

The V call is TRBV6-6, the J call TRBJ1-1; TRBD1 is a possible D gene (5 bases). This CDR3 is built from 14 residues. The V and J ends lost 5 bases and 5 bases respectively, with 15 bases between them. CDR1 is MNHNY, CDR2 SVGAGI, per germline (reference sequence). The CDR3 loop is CASSDRDLVTEAFF. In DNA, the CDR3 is TGTGCCAGCAGTGACCGGGACCTTGTGACTGAAGCTTTCTTT.

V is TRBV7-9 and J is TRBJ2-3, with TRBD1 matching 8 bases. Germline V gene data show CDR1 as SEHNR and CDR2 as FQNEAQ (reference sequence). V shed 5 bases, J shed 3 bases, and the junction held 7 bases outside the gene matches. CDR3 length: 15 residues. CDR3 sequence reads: CASSRPQGATDTQYF. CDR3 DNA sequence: TGTGCCAGCAGCCGCCCGCAGGGGGCTACAGATACGCAGTATTTT.

CDR3 sequence: CASSPPPSGTQYF. DNA for the CDR3: TGTGCCAGCAGCCCACCTCCGAGTGGGACCCAGTACTTC. This chain uses TRBV7-6 with TRBJ2-5; D gene ambiguous. Germline CDR1 SGHVS, CDR2 FNYEAQ. The CDR3 length is 13 residues. Between the trimmed V and J ends, which lost 5 bases and 7 bases, there was a span of 14 bases.

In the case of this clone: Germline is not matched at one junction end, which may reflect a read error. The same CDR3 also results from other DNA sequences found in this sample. CDR3 nucleotide sequence: TGTGCCCGCAGGGGGGCGGTGCGGGGGACTCTAAACTATGGCTACACCTTC. This gives the protein CARRGAVRGTLNYGYTF. The V gene is TRBV28, the J gene TRBJ1-2; TRBD1 matches at 7 bases. The germline V gene has CDR1 MDHEN and CDR2 SYDVKM. The length of the CDR3 is 17 residues.

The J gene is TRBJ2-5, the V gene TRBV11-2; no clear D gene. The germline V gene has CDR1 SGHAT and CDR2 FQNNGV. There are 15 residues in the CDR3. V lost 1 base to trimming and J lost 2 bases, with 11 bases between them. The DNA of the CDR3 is TGTGCCAGCAGCTTAGTTGGGGTAGGACAAGAGACCCAGTACTTC. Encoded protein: CASSLVGVGQETQYF.

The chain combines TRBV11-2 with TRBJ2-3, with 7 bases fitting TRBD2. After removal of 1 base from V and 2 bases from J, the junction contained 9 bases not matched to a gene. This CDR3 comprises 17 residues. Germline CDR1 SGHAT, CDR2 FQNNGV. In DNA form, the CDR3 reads TGTGCCAGCAGCTTAGGTAGGGCTAGCGGATTCACAGATACGCAGTATTTT. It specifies CASSLGRASGFTDTQYF.